Sequencing of this TCR beta chain was carried out in a study of long-term antiretroviral therapy in people with HIV. Assay version v3.0 of immunoSEQ was used, and it was run at survey level. Data came from immunoSEQ multiplex PCR; TCRdb stores just in-frame clones and leaves some out. This sample has 20,000 to 30,000 clones, with approximately 95% found just once. Every one of the participants with HIV received treatment in the United States. Overall study results and limits: Compared with controls, HIV repertoires showed narrower CDR3 length ranges.

Note on this clone: Antigen: not known.

The sequencing used unsorted PBMCs, collected roughly 5.1 years after starting antiretroviral therapy. The source of this sequence is a woman aged 45-59 years with HIV.

The CDR3 sequence is CASSLESGDPYEQYF. The CDR3, as DNA: TGTGCCAGCAGCTTAGAGTCGGGGGATCCCTACGAGCAGTACTTC. The chain recombines TRBV7-3 with TRBJ2-7, with D perhaps TRBD2 (6 bases). V lost 2 bases, J lost 2 bases, and 13 bases lay in between. The CDR3 is made up of 15 amino acids. Germline CDR1 reads SGHTA; CDR2 reads FQGTGA.